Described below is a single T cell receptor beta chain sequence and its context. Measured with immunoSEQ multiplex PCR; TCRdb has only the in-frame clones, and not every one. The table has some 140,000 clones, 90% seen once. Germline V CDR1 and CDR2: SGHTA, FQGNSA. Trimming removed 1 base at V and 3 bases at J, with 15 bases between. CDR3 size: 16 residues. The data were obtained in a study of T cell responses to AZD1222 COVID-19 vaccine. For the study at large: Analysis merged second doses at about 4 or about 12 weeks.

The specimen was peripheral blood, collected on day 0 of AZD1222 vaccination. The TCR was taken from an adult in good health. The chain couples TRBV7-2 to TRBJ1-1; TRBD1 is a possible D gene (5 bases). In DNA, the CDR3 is TGTGCCAGCAGCTTAGGATGGGGTGGGGGTGACACTGAAGCTTTCTTT. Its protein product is CASSLGWGGGDTEAFF.